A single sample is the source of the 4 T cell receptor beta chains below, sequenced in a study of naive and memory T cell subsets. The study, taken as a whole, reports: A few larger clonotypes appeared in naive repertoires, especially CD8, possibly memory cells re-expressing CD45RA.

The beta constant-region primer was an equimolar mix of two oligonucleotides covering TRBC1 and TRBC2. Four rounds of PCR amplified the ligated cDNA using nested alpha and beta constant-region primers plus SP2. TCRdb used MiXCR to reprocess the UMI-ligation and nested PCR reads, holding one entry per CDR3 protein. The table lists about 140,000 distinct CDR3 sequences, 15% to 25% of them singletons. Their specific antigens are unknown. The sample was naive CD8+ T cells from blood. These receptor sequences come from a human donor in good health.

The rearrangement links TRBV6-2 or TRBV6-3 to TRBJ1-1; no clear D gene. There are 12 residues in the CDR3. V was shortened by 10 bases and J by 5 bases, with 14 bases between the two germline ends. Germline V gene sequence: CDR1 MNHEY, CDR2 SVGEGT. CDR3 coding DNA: TGTGCCACTTCTAGGAGGGCGACTGAAGCTTTCTTT. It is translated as CATSRRATEAFF.

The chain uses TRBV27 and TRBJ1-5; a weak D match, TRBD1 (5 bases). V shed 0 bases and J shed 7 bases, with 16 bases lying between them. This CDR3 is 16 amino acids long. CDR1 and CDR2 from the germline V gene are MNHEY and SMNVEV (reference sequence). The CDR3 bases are TGTGCCAGCAGTTTATCCCATACAGGTTTAGGACAGCCCCAGCATTTT. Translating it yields CASSLSHTGLGQPQHF.

CDR3 protein: CSARREGQGFDQPQHF. CDR3 sequence (DNA): TGCAGTGCTAGACGCGAAGGACAGGGCTTTGATCAGCCCCAGCATTTT. This rearrangement joins TRBV20-1 to TRBJ1-5, with 8 nucleotides matching TRBD1. Germline V gene data show CDR1 as DFQATT and CDR2 as SNEGSKA (reference sequence). J gave up 5 bases and V 2 bases, and 11 bases lay outside the gene matches. The CDR3 contains 16 residues.

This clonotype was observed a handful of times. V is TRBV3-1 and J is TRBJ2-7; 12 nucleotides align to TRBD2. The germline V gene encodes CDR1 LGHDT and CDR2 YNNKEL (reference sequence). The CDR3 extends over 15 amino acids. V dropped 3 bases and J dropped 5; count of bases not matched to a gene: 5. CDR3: CASSHTSGRSDEQYF. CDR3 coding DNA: TGTGCCAGCAGCCATACTAGCGGGAGGTCGGACGAGCAGTACTTC.